The sequence of this T cell receptor beta chain was determined in a study of blood T cells in healthy people across ages. The use of a sample-barcoded 5' primer and a J-beta primer mix characterized a second PCR of about 6 to 11 cycles. Every cDNA molecule bore a tag from a template-switch adaptor containing 12 random nucleotides. TCRdb analysed the 5' RACE reads with MiXCR anew, one entry per CDR3 protein. The data hold around 1,100,000 distinct CDR3 sequences, with 30% to 40% observed a single time. Study outcomes and limitations: When set beside aged donors, long-lived donors presented more naive CD4+ cells and higher diversity.

A note on this clonotype: The antigen is not known.

The germline gives CDR1 MNHEY, CDR2 SVGEGT. Trimming cost V 6 bases and J 6 bases; bases outside gene matches: 11. CDR3 length: 15 residues. This TCR was recovered from a man between 18 and 29 years old in good health. V gene TRBV6-2 or TRBV6-3 combines with J gene TRBJ1-5, with 7 positions matching TRBD1. Material for sequencing was blood. In DNA, the CDR3 is TGTGCCAGCAGACTAACGGGACAGAAAACTCAGCCCCAGCATTTT. It is translated as CASRLTGQKTQPQHF.